This T cell receptor (beta chain) was obtained from a study of a mutant IDH1 vaccine in newly diagnosed glioma. The time point: week 47, end of study. A 20-mer mutant IDH1 peptide at 300 ug was injected subcutaneously with topical imiquimod. A word on this clone: Its antigen is undetermined.

Some clones are missing from TCRdb's copy, which holds only in-frame ones; the method was immunoSEQ multiplex PCR. Of tens of thousands of clones in the sample, around 85% were seen once. Broader study findings: Of the patients, approximately 93% had vaccine-induced immune responses.

Trimming left V 6 bases short and J 7 bases short, with 13 bases between. The CDR3 runs to 12 residues. The V gene's germline CDR1 is SGHDN and CDR2 FVKESK. Sample: PBMCs, taken from a glioma patient whose treatment included an IDH1 peptide vaccine. V and J are TRBV14 and TRBJ2-7; tentatively, D is TRBD1 or TRBD2 (6 bases each). The TCR comes from a woman in her twenties or thirties with glioma. Some clones in this sample may be carry-over from other donors' samples. In nucleotides, the CDR3 is TGTGCCAGCAGTTCCACAGGGAGGGAGCAGTACTTC. This codes for CASSSTGREQYF.